Listed here is a single T cell receptor (beta chain). What it binds is unknown. Between the trimmed V and J ends, which lost 6 bases and 3 bases, there was a span of 15 bases. The CDR3 extends over 15 amino acids. From germline, CDR1 is SNHLY and CDR2 FYNNEI. These data belong to a study of PD-1 blockade in classical Hodgkin lymphoma. Described time point: cycle 4 day 1 (C4D1), after 5 to 7 weeks of nivolumab. Relapses following autologous stem cell transplantation were seen in all patients, with brentuximab vedotin exposure varying. Study results and caveats: Significantly greater TCR diversity emerged by C4D1 in CD4+ cells but not CD8+ cells. Any patient who commenced nivolumab under 1 year after ASCT was excluded. Reported baseline diversity: healthy donors highest, relapsed/refractory patients lowest.

Method: immunoSEQ multiplex PCR; TCRdb's copy keeps in-frame clones and lacks some. The repertoire has over 20,000 clones, 85% to 90% of them found once; the top ten carry roughly 15%. Source: peripheral blood mononuclear cells (PBMCs), taken before the fourth cycle of nivolumab. The clonotype was recovered from a human donor with classical Hodgkin lymphoma. The rearrangement joins TRBV2 to TRBJ2-1; tentatively, D is TRBD1 (8 bases). In DNA form, the CDR3 reads TGTGCCAGCAGAGCGACAGGGGAGGGCTACAATGAGCAGTTCTTC. Its translation is CASRATGEGYNEQFF.